This T cell receptor beta chain was found in a study of cytomegalovirus exposure and HLA in healthy donors. Study-wide results and caveats: TCR beta sequences reportedly predicted most subjects' HLA-A and HLA-B alleles accurately. One later analysis reportedly identified an Asian-associated ancestry cluster that showed fewer N-insertions than the approximately 700-donor mean.

60 Vbeta and 13 Jbeta primers were used in PCR. The protocol was immunoSEQ multiplex PCR, while the TCRdb copy is restricted to in-frame clones and leaves out a portion. The data hold around 120,000 clones, with around a tenth observed a single time. Trimming took 1 base from V and 3 from J, leaving 9 bases between them. CDR1 SEHNR and CDR2 FQNEAQ come from the germline V gene (reference sequence). The CDR3 is 14 amino acids. A remark on this clone: Antigen specificity is unknown.

The rearrangement uses TRBV7-9 and TRBJ1-1; TRBD1 is a possible D gene (5 bases). This clonotype was obtained from a man aged 30 to 45 in good health and CMV-seronegative. The specimen was PBMCs. The DNA of the CDR3 is TGTGCCAGCAGCTTAGGGAGGGGAGACACTGAAGCTTTCTTT. It yields the protein CASSLGRGDTEAFF.